Shown below are 28 T cell receptor beta chains from a single sample sequenced in a study of tumor-infiltrating lymphocytes in primary liver carcinoma. From approximately 550 ng of total RNA, TCR beta-specific cDNA was reverse-transcribed using a constant-region primer. Nested multiplex PCR, run for three rounds with slightly modified ARM-PCR, yielded TCR beta libraries. TRBV1-TRBV30 forward primers and a C-beta reverse primer were used in the first two PCR rounds, which each ran for approximately 10 cycles. TCRdb called the multiplex PCR reads again in MiXCR, with one record for every CDR3 protein. The repertoire holds about 78,000 distinct CDR3 sequences, with 70% to 75% as singletons. The roughly 19-33 mg bulk tissue piece was not sorted before simultaneous RNA and DNA extraction. Sequenced input: liver tumor tissue from sampling region 4. The subset is: tumor region T4, right-lateral pole. Source of these receptors: a woman between 55 and 75 years old with primary liver carcinoma and hepatitis B virus infection.

Comments on this clonotype: Just one base apart from a much larger clone, this may be a read error. The rearrangement uses TRBV30 and TRBJ1-1; D ambiguous. The V and J ends lost 5 bases and 6 bases respectively, with 19 bases between them. The CDR3 contains 14 residues. Germline values: CDR1 GTSNPN, CDR2 SVGIG (reference sequence). CDR3 DNA: TGTGCCTGGGAGATCAGCCTGGGCGGCTCTGAAGCTTTCTTT. Translating gives CAWEISLGGSEAFF.

A note on this clonotype: Compared with germline, one end of the junction differs, possibly owing to a read error. The chain employs TRBV6-4 and TRBJ2-6; 7 bases are a match to TRBD2. The CDR3 runs 17 residues. The germline V gene encodes CDR1 MRHNA and CDR2 SNTAGT. CDR3: CASSDSPGGSGTNVLTF. DNA of the CDR3: TGTGCCAGCAGTGACTCACCCGGGGGGTCTGGGACCAACGTCCTGACATTC.

This clonotype was counted between two and nine times. A much larger clone sits a single nucleotide away, making a read error possible. The chain joins TRBV28 to TRBJ1-2, with D maybe TRBD1 (6 bases). Trimming took 5 bases from V and 4 from J, leaving 17 bases between them. The CDR3 totals 15 residues. Germline V lookup: CDR1 MDHEN, CDR2 SYDVKM. The CDR3 nucleotides read TGTGCCAGCAGTGAGGGACACGCTTCCTCCTATGGCTACACCTTC. Protein: CASSEGHASSYGYTF.

This clonotype was seen many times. The genes are TRBV14 and TRBJ2-2; 7 nucleotides match TRBD1. Trimming at V came to 4 bases and at J to 2 bases, leaving 7 bases not matched to a gene. Germline CDR1 and CDR2: SGHDN and FVKESK. The CDR3 sequence is 16 residues long. This CDR3 is CASSPPGTENTGELFF. Written as DNA, the CDR3 is TGTGCCAGCAGCCCCCCGGGGACAGAAAACACCGGGGAGCTGTTTTTT.

Comment on this clonotype: This may be a read error, as it is one base from a much larger clone. No conserved phenylalanine or tryptophan is present at the end of the CDR3, so a read error is the likely explanation. The chain's CDR3 is CASSYGGQPYGYTS. CDR3 nucleotide sequence: TGTGCCAGCAGTTACGGGGGACAGCCCTATGGCTACACCTCC. The genes are TRBV6-5 and TRBJ1-2; 7 nucleotides line up with TRBD1. J lost 4 bases, V lost 2 bases, and 4 bases had no gene match. Germline V gene data show CDR1 as MNHEY and CDR2 as SVGAGI. The CDR3 is 14 residues long.

Points on this clonotype: Germline and junction disagree at one end, which may indicate a read error. The chain has TRBV28 and TRBJ2-2, with D tentatively TRBD2 (5 bases). The V gene's germline CDR1 is MDHEN and CDR2 SYDVKM. The CDR3 consists of 13 residues. The CDR3, as DNA: TGTGCCAGCATGTACATGAACACCGGGGAGCTGTATTTT. This sequence encodes CASMYMNTGELYF.

This clonotype was seen ten or more times. The chain carries TRBV30 and TRBJ2-1; D is undetermined. The germline gives CDR1 GTSNPN, CDR2 SVGIG (reference sequence). Trimming pared 1 base from V and 0 bases from J, leaving 10 bases between. The CDR3 consists of 15 residues. The CDR3 nucleotides read TGTGCCTGGAGTGAAGAGTGGAGCTCCTACAATGAGCAGTTCTTC. This gives the protein CAWSEEWSSYNEQFF.

As regards this clonotype: Sequence at one end of the junction differs from germline and may be a read error. The chain employs TRBV6-6 and TRBJ1-5, with D hard to call. CDR3 length: 16 residues. Germline-derived CDR1 and CDR2 are MNHNY and SVGAGI (reference sequence). In nucleotides, the CDR3 is TGTGCCAGCAGTTACTCTCCAGAGATCCTCAATCAGCTCCAGCATTTT. Translation gives CASSYSPEILNQLQHF.

This clonotype was found many times. DNA for the CDR3: TGTGCCAGCGGCCGGACGGTTCCCGACACTGAAGCTTTCTTT. This encodes CASGRTVPDTEAFF. This chain links TRBV6-1 with TRBJ1-1; no firm D call. CDR1 is MNHNS and CDR2 is SASEGT in the germline V gene. Deletions cut 8 bases from V and 3 bases from J, with 16 bases between. The CDR3 loop spans 14 amino acids.

This clonotype appeared many times. The chain is built from TRBV4-1 and TRBJ2-7; possible D gene TRBD1, 5 bases. Trimming pared 0 bases from V and 3 bases from J, leaving 12 bases between. The germline gives CDR1 MGHRA, CDR2 YSYEKL. The length of the CDR3 is 15 residues. This CDR3 is CASSQDSPQGYEQYF. The CDR3, as DNA: TGCGCCAGCAGCCAAGATTCACCGCAGGGCTACGAGCAGTACTTC.

This clonotype was observed once. One junction end does not reproduce the germline sequence, and a read error may be involved. The chain employs TRBV5-4 and TRBJ2-3, with D unclear. There are 12 residues in the CDR3. Germline CDR1 is SGHNT and CDR2 is YYREEE (reference sequence). CDR3 loop: CVSRPSRDTQYF. CDR3 nucleotides: TGTGTCAGCAGGCCCTCCCGGGATACGCAGTATTTT.

Note on this clonotype: No conserved phenylalanine or tryptophan ends this CDR3, so it is likely a read error. The chain carries TRBV29-1 and TRBJ1-2; TRBD1 might be the D (5 bases). Looked up from germline, CDR1 is SQVTM and CDR2 is ANQGSEA. CDR3 length: 14 residues. V was pared by 4 bases and J by 11 bases, with 23 bases between. The CDR3 spells CSVARGTGARGYTL. CDR3 nucleotides: TGCAGCGTTGCCCGGGGGACGGGAGCTCGCGGTTACACCCTC.

To note about this clonotype: A much larger clone lies a single base off, so this may be a read error. The chain joins TRBV7-8 to TRBJ2-2; TRBD2 matches 13 bases. The length of the CDR3 is 18 residues. With 6 bases clipped from V and 5 bases from J, the junction kept 12 bases outside the gene matches. The germline V gene has CDR1 SGHVS and CDR2 FQNEAQ. The CDR3 DNA is TGTGCCAGCAGTCCGCACGGACTAGCGGGAGACCGGACCGGGGAGCTGTTTTTT. It codes for CASSPHGLAGDRTGELFF. Looking up the rest from reference TRBV7-8 and TRBJ2-2 gives the full variable domain: GAGVSQSPRYKVAKRGQDVALRCDPISGHVSLFWYQQALGQGPEFLTYFQNEAQLDKSGLPSDRFFAERPEGSVSTLKIQRTQQEDSAVYLCASSPHGLAGDRTGELFFGEGSRLTVL.

This clonotype was seen at least ten times. The V gene is TRBV6-1, the J gene TRBJ2-2; possible D gene TRBD1, 7 bases. CDR3 length equals 13 residues. Per germline, CDR1 MNHNS and CDR2 SASEGT. V was shortened by 5 bases and J by 6 bases, with 10 bases between the two germline ends. The CDR3 DNA reads TGTGCCAGCAGTACCAGGGGGGCCGGGGAGCTGTTTTTT. This translates into CASSTRGAGELFF.

Note on this clonotype: Sequence at one end of the junction differs from germline and may be a read error. The CDR3 reads CASSLGGLTYTSDTQFF. DNA of the CDR3: TGTGCCAGCAGCTTAGGGGGACTTACGTACACGTCAGACACGCAGTTTTTT. The chain recombines TRBV11-2 with TRBJ2-3; TRBD2 is a possible D gene (6 bases). The CDR3 totals 17 residues. Germline CDR1 reads SGHAT; CDR2 reads FQNNGV. Based on the CDR3 plus reference TRBV11-2 and TRBJ2-3, the full variable domain is EAGVAQSPRYKIIEKRQSVAFWCNPISGHATLYWYQQILGQGPKLLIQFQNNGVVDDSQLPKDRFSAERLKGVDSTLKIQPAKLEDSAVYLCASSLGGLTYTSDTQFFGPGTRLTVL.

This chain links TRBV28 with TRBJ2-4; 7 bases agree with TRBD2. Germline V gives CDR1 MDHEN, CDR2 SYDVKM. V shed 2 bases and J 0 bases; nucleotides not matched to a gene: 7. The CDR3 covers 17 residues. The DNA for the CDR3 is TGTGCCAGCAGTTTACTCGCTAGCGGAATAGCCAAAAACATTCAGTACTTC. This codes for CASSLLASGIAKNIQYF. Full variable domain (missing parts from reference TRBV28 and TRBJ2-4): DVKVTQSSRYLVKRTGEKVFLECVQDMDHENMFWYRQDPGLGLRLIYFSYDVKMKEKGDIPEGYSVSREKKERFSLILESASTNQTSMYLCASSLLASGIAKNIQYFGAGTRLSVL.

This clonotype appeared many times. The conserved closing phenylalanine or tryptophan is absent in this CDR3, likely reflecting a read error. The V and J genes are TRBV7-9 and TRBJ2-1; the D gene is possibly TRBD2 (6 bases). The CDR3 length is 15 residues. Germline V CDR1 and CDR2: SEHNR, FQNEAQ (reference sequence). V was shortened by 1 base and J by 4 bases, with 11 bases between the two germline ends. The CDR3 bases are TGTGCCAGCAGCTTAGGCGGAGGGGCTTACAATGAGCAGTTCTCC. Encoded protein: CASSLGGGAYNEQFS.

This clonotype was found many times. The J gene is TRBJ1-2, the V gene TRBV4-1; 8 bases are shared with TRBD1. The germline V gene has CDR1 MGHRA and CDR2 YSYEKL. The junction had 10 bases not matched to a gene; V was cut back by 3 bases and J by 7 bases. The CDR3 contains 15 residues. The chain's CDR3 is CASSQTQGEFSGYTF. The CDR3 DNA is TGCGCCAGCAGCCAGACACAGGGGGAGTTTAGTGGCTACACCTTC.

This clonotype was observed once. Germline and junction disagree at one end, which may indicate a read error. This sequence joins TRBV11-2 and TRBJ2-3, with 9 bases matching TRBD2. There are 20 residues in the CDR3. Germline V gene lookup returns CDR1 SGHAT and CDR2 FQNNGV. The chain's CDR3 is CTSSLDLSRIAGEGIDTQYF. The DNA for the CDR3 is TGTACCAGCAGCTTAGATCTAAGTAGGATAGCGGGAGAAGGGATAGATACGCAGTATTTT.

This clonotype was observed a few times. Being one base from a much bigger clone, this may be a read error. The chain is built from TRBV5-6 and TRBJ2-3; D perhaps matches TRBD2 (6 bases). In germline, CDR1 is SGHDT, CDR2 YYEEEE. The CDR3 runs 14 residues. V dropped 2 bases and J dropped 5 bases, with 12 bases sitting between them. The CDR3 bases are TGTGCCAGCAGCTTTGCGGAGGGCATAGATACGCAGTATTTT. Protein: CASSFAEGIDTQYF.

This clonotype came up once. The final CDR3 position lacks the conserved phenylalanine or tryptophan, pointing to a likely read error. The chain couples TRBV6-1 to TRBJ2-4; 7 bases are shared with TRBD2. The length of the CDR3 is 16 residues. The germline gives CDR1 MNHNS, CDR2 SASEGT. DNA for the CDR3: TGTGCCAGCAGTGAAGGGGCAGGGAGGGCCAAAAACATCCAGTACCTC. This translates into CASSEGAGRAKNIQYL.

About this clonotype: Since the CDR3 does not end with the conserved phenylalanine or tryptophan, this likely comes from a read error. This rearrangement joins TRBV10-3 to TRBJ1-1; D remains ambiguous. The CDR3 contains 14 residues. CDR1 and CDR2 (germline): ENHRY, SYGVKD. Trimming removed 10 bases at V and 6 bases at J, with 21 bases between. The CDR3 loop is CATGVGLQYAEAFS. The DNA for the CDR3 is TGTGCCACCGGGGTAGGTCTCCAATACGCTGAAGCTTTCTCT.

Notes on this clonotype: A much larger clonotype is one base distant, so this may be a read error. J is TRBJ2-1 and V is TRBV24-1; weak D call: TRBD1 (7 bases). Germline values: CDR1 KGHDR, CDR2 SFDVKD. V shed 7 bases and J shed 7 bases, with 19 bases lying between them. This CDR3 comprises 15 residues. As DNA, the CDR3 is TGTGCCACCAGCCTGACAGGGAGGTTAAGGAATGAGCAGTTCTTC. It encodes CATSLTGRLRNEQFF.

CDR3 sequence: CASSPHDRISDTQYF. CDR3 DNA sequence: TGTGCCAGCAGCCCCCATGATAGGATCTCAGATACGCAGTATTTT. This chain links TRBV7-6 with TRBJ2-3, with D uncertain. Trimming removed 5 bases at V and 4 bases at J, with 16 bases between. Germline loops: CDR1 SGHVS, CDR2 FNYEAQ. CDR3 size: 15 residues.

This clonotype has only a few counts. Possible read error: a much larger clone is one base away. The rearrangement joins TRBV7-8 to TRBJ2-1; the D gene is possibly TRBD2 (5 bases). The CDR3 is 15 residues long. The germline CDR1 and CDR2 sequences are SGHVS and FQNEAQ. Trimming stripped 4 bases from V and 8 bases from J, with 18 bases between. The chain's CDR3 is CASSSVLGVWDEQFF. The CDR3 DNA reads as TGTGCCAGCAGCTCGGTCCTCGGGGTTTGGGATGAGCAGTTCTTC.

In this sample, this clonotype turned up once. The genes are TRBV11-2 and TRBJ1-2; D is undetermined. The germline gives CDR1 SGHAT, CDR2 FQNNGV. The CDR3 covers 15 residues. The ends were cut back, 9 bases at V and 6 bases at J, with 23 bases in the middle. The CDR3 DNA sequence: TGTGCCAGTAGCCTAGACCCGGGAGCAATCCATGGCTACACCTTC. It is translated as CASSLDPGAIHGYTF.

Comment on this clonotype: The final CDR3 position lacks the conserved phenylalanine or tryptophan, pointing to a likely read error. This chain joins TRBV12-3 or TRBV12-4 and TRBJ2-1; 10 bases fit TRBD1. The CDR3 is 12 amino acids. The CDR3 DNA reads as TGTACCAGCAGACAGGGGGCAACTGAGCAGTTCCTC. Translated: CTSRQGATEQFL.

Comment on this clonotype: Likely a read error: the CDR3 ends without its conserved phenylalanine or tryptophan. Because the CDR3's place on the DNA is in doubt, the DNA is left out and the CDR3 is given as listed by TCRdb. This sequence joins TRBV11-2 and TRBJ1-6; TRBD1, the table's D call, lacks a check against the DNA. The germline CDR1 and CDR2 sequences are SGHAT and FQNNGV. The CDR3 is 13 amino acids long, termini counted. CDR3 amino acids: CVSSLGHNSPFHI.